These 4 T cell receptor beta chains originate from one sample sequenced in a study of regulatory T cells in long-lasting Graves disease. According to the study, TCR beta libraries were built with iRepertoire HTBI primers and CDR3-region Arm-PCR. A single record per CDR3 protein comes from TCRdb applying MiXCR to the multiplex PCR reads. The table lists over 350,000 distinct CDR3 sequences, 15% of them singletons, with approximately 7.8% in the top ten. Regarding time point: newly diagnosed GD, antithyroid drugs for less than 3 months. Making the TCR library involved RNA that had been extracted from PBMCs. A further study also used this sample, focusing on T cells in Graves' hyperthyroidism and ophthalmopathy.

The specimen was peripheral blood mononuclear cells (PBMCs), collected at new diagnosis, from a patient treated with antithyroid drugs. Receptors were obtained from a woman in her thirties or forties with Graves disease.

The V and J genes are TRBV2 and TRBJ2-1; the match to TRBD1 covers 10 bases. The CDR3 spans 17 residues. Unmatched junction bases numbered 11, after V lost 1 base and J lost 8 bases. Per germline, CDR1 SNHLY and CDR2 FYNNEI. The CDR3 nucleotides are TGTGCCAGCAGTGAAGGCACCGGGACAGGGGCGCACGATGAGCAGTTCTTC. Translated, it gives CASSEGTGTGAHDEQFF.

This clonotype was counted at least ten times. The rearrangement links TRBV9 to TRBJ1-2; 10 bases are a match to TRBD1. Germline CDR1 reads SGDLS; CDR2 reads YYNGEE. Losses at the gene ends were 0 bases for V and 5 bases for J; bases not matched to a gene: 7. The CDR3 covers 16 residues. The CDR3 DNA follows: TGTGCCAGCAGCGTAGGGGGACAGGGGCCCCCTTATGGCTACACCTTC. This gives the protein CASSVGGQGPPYGYTF.

Worth noting for this clonotype: This may arise from a read error, as a much more abundant clone is one base away. J is TRBJ2-1 and V is TRBV27, with TRBD1 matching 9 bases. Germline assignment: CDR1 MNHEY and CDR2 SMNVEV (reference sequence). V shed 5 bases, J shed 10 bases, and the junction held 9 bases outside the gene matches. The CDR3 consists of 14 residues. The CDR3 sequence is CASSPRDRVGEQFF. The CDR3 bases are TGTGCCAGCAGTCCACGGGACAGGGTAGGCGAGCAGTTCTTC.

The sample holds many counts of this clonotype. This chain uses TRBV28 with TRBJ2-3; the match to TRBD2 covers 10 bases. CDR1 is MDHEN, CDR2 SYDVKM, per germline. CDR3 length equals 18 residues. V was pared by 3 bases and J by 2 bases, with 11 bases of the junction left unmatched. CDR3 region: CASSLLAGVPLLTDTQYF. CDR3 coding DNA: TGTGCCAGCAGTTTGCTAGCGGGAGTCCCCCTCCTCACAGATACGCAGTATTTT. The entire variable domain, with the rest obtained from reference TRBV28 and TRBJ2-3, is as follows: DVKVTQSSRYLVKRTGEKVFLECVQDMDHENMFWYRQDPGLGLRLIYFSYDVKMKEKGDIPEGYSVSREKKERFSLILESASTNQTSMYLCASSLLAGVPLLTDTQYFGPGTRLTVL.